This is a list of T cell receptor beta chains from one sample in a study of CD8 T cell repertoires and HIV-1 epitope variants. The antigens these receptors bind are not known. TCRdb's copy holds only in-frame clones and misses some; the assay was immunoSEQ multiplex PCR. Of about 4,900 clones in the sample, about three fifths are singletons; the top ten hold about 47%. The sequenced sample consisted of cultured CD8+ T cells derived from PBMCs. The receptors here all came from a male donor with HIV. The CDR3 runs from the conserved cysteine through the conserved F or W. The order of the fields is V gene, J gene, CDR3 length, D gene, clone size, CDR3 protein, CDR3 DNA. D genes are given only for firm matches. Not every row has a clone size; where given, it reads once, few, many or a size class.

v_gene: TRBV5-1; j_gene: TRBJ1-1; len: 12; d_gene: NA; abundance: NA; CDR3aa: CASIGGETKAFF; CDR3nt: TGCGCCAGCATCGGGGGAGAGACAAAAGCTTTCTTT
v_gene: TRBV7-6; j_gene: TRBJ2-7; len: 15; d_gene: NA; abundance: few; CDR3aa: CASSLEADSYYEQYF; CDR3nt: TGTGCCAGCAGCTTAGAGGCAGACTCCTACTACGAGCAGTACTTC
v_gene: TRBV27; j_gene: TRBJ2-7; len: 15; d_gene: NA; abundance: once; CDR3aa: CASSDVLGSVGEQYF; CDR3nt: TGTGCCAGCAGCGACGTACTAGGATCGGTTGGCGAGCAGTACTTC
v_gene: TRBV7-2; j_gene: TRBJ1-3; len: 16; d_gene: NA; abundance: NA; CDR3aa: CASSLEGQLPGNTIYF; CDR3nt: TGTGCCAGCAGCTTAGAAGGACAACTGCCTGGAAACACCATATATTTT
v_gene: TRBV5-1; j_gene: TRBJ2-7; len: 14; d_gene: NA; abundance: NA; CDR3aa: CASSLEGMEYEQYF; CDR3nt: TGCGCCAGCAGCTTGGAGGGGATGGAATACGAGCAGTACTTC
v_gene: TRBV28; j_gene: TRBJ2-1; len: 17; d_gene: NA; abundance: once; CDR3aa: CASSSSLFAGTYNEQFF; CDR3nt: TGTGCCAGCAGTTCCTCTCTCTTTGCGGGAACCTACAATGAGCAGTTCTTC
v_gene: TRBV7-2; j_gene: TRBJ2-7; len: 17; d_gene: TRBD2; abundance: NA; CDR3aa: CASSLGSGTSGLGGQYF; CDR3nt: TGTGCCAGCAGCTTAGGTTCAGGAACTAGCGGGCTAGGAGGGCAGTACTTC
v_gene: TRBV7-9; j_gene: TRBJ1-1; len: 17; d_gene: NA; abundance: NA; CDR3aa: CASSPRQGVLTNTEAFF; CDR3nt: TGTGCCAGCAGCCCGAGACAAGGGGTTTTAACGAACACTGAAGCTTTCTTT
v_gene: TRBV11-3; j_gene: TRBJ2-1; len: 14; d_gene: TRBD2; abundance: NA; CDR3aa: CASSSLSGRDEQFF; CDR3nt: TGTGCCAGCAGCTCTCTTAGCGGGAGGGATGAGCAGTTCTTC
v_gene: TRBV28; j_gene: TRBJ1-1; len: 12; d_gene: NA; abundance: NA; CDR3aa: CASRGMRAEAFF; CDR3nt: TGTGCCAGCAGAGGGATGAGGGCTGAAGCTTTCTTT
v_gene: TRBV7-7; j_gene: TRBJ2-2; len: 14; d_gene: NA; abundance: NA; CDR3aa: CASSLDPNTGELFF; CDR3nt: TGTGCCAGCAGCTTAGACCCGAACACCGGGGAGCTGTTTTTT
v_gene: TRBV7-8; j_gene: TRBJ2-1; len: 16; d_gene: TRBD1; abundance: large; CDR3aa: CASSLAGQGSYNEQFF; CDR3nt: TGTGCCAGCAGCTTAGCGGGACAGGGCTCCTACAATGAGCAGTTCTTC
v_gene: TRBV7-9; j_gene: TRBJ1-1; len: 18; d_gene: NA; abundance: NA; CDR3aa: CASSLAGGRGAEGAEAFF; CDR3nt: TGTGCCAGCAGCTTAGCAGGGGGTCGCGGGGCGGAAGGCGCTGAAGCTTTCTTT
v_gene: TRBV28; j_gene: TRBJ2-7; len: 16; d_gene: NA; abundance: NA; CDR3aa: CASSSPTGLDSYEQYF; CDR3nt: TGTGCCAGCAGTTCCCCCACAGGACTGGATTCCTACGAGCAGTACTTC
v_gene: TRBV6-1; j_gene: TRBJ2-1; len: 10; d_gene: TRBD2; abundance: NA; CDR3aa: CATGGYEQFF; CDR3nt: TGTGCCACCGGGGGGTATGAGCAGTTCTTC
v_gene: TRBV19; j_gene: TRBJ2-3; len: 18; d_gene: TRBD2; abundance: NA; CDR3aa: CASSPGTSGIVITDTQYF; CDR3nt: TGTGCCAGTAGTCCCGGGACTAGCGGGATCGTTATCACAGATACGCAGTATTTT
v_gene: TRBV9; j_gene: TRBJ2-1; len: 18; d_gene: TRBD1; abundance: few; CDR3aa: CASSVVGGGQGSYNEQFF; CDR3nt: TGTGCCAGCAGCGTAGTAGGTGGGGGACAGGGATCTTACAATGAGCAGTTCTTC